Listed below are T cell receptor beta chains from one sample, sequenced in a study of T cells in Graves' hyperthyroidism and ophthalmopathy. Via MiXCR, TCRdb re-called the multiplex PCR reads, giving one row per CDR3 protein. The repertoire holds more than 500,000 distinct CDR3 sequences, about 43% seen once, with over 15% in the top ten. Sequencing was carried out using peripheral blood or thyroid tissue (not recorded which). Receptors originate from an adult woman with Graves' disease, either hyperthyroidism or ophthalmopathy (not recorded which). CDR3s leave out the opening cysteine and the closing phenylalanine or tryptophan. Fields, in order: V gene, J gene, CDR3 protein.

>TRBV20-1|TRBJ1-1
SARLRTLNTEAF
>TRBV5-1|TRBJ1-2
ASSRGQATYGYT
>TRBV5-6|TRBJ1-4
ASSLLDRRNEKLF
>TRBV5-1|TRBJ2-3
ASSLGGLAAGATDTQY
>TRBV24-1|TRBJ2-5
ATSARVTGQETQY
>TRBV7-3|TRBJ2-7
ASSPDRGAHEQY
>TRBV5-1|TRBJ2-2
ASSLCAGELF
>TRBV2|TRBJ2-7
ASTVWDGHEQY
>TRBV15|TRBJ2-7
ATSSQGEQY
>TRBV7-9|TRBJ1-5
ASSFLSGWGRNQPQH
>TRBV7-9|TRBJ2-7
ASSSNNYEQY
>TRBV29-1|TRBJ2-7
SVSAGSYEQY
>TRBV20-1|TRBJ2-7
SAVPVAFFGYEQY
>TRBV29-1|TRBJ1-5
SVGTAINQPQH
>TRBV7-9|TRBJ1-2
ASRLTYGYT
>TRBV9|TRBJ1-4
ASPRPSQHNEKLF
>TRBV20-1|TRBJ2-5
SARFQGGGYQETQY
>TRBV7-8|TRBJ2-5
ASSTGQGAGETQY
>TRBV29-1|TRBJ1-6
SLDPGLNYNSPLH
>TRBV2|TRBJ2-3
ASKVDTQY
>TRBV7-9|TRBJ1-4
ASSLEEGINEKLF
>TRBV6-1|TRBJ2-6
ASIPRTGGSGANVLT
>TRBV11-2|TRBJ2-7
ASRPIFSEQY
>TRBV6-5|TRBJ1-5
ASSYATGGNQPQH
>TRBV12-3/TRBV12-4|TRBJ1-3
ASSFAGGGNTIY
>TRBV11-3|TRBJ2-1
ASSSGTGQDYNEQF
>TRBV7-2|TRBJ2-7
ASSYRQGDYEQY
>TRBV12-3/TRBV12-4|TRBJ1-4
ASSPLWAANEKLF
>TRBV7-2|TRBJ1-4
ASSLSPATHNEKLF
>TRBV6-1|TRBJ2-5
ASSEAVRDRYQETQY